This TCR beta chain was profiled in a study of identifying expanded T cells in peripheral blood. The CDR3 sequence is 13 residues long. Looked up from germline, CDR1 is GTSNPN and CDR2 is SVGIG (reference sequence). The V and J ends lost 3 bases and 4 bases respectively, with 7 bases between them. The data were produced by immunoSEQ multiplex PCR, yet TCRdb's version contains in-frame clones alone and is incomplete. Among 50,000 to 70,000 clones listed, approximately 87% were seen once. This receptor was obtained from a person aged 18 to 70 in good health. This chain joins TRBV30 and TRBJ1-6; TRBD1 is a possible D gene (5 bases). The sample consisted of blood. The CDR3 coding sequence is TGTGCCTGGAGACAGGTATATAATTCACCCCTCCACTTT. This gives the protein CAWRQVYNSPLHF.